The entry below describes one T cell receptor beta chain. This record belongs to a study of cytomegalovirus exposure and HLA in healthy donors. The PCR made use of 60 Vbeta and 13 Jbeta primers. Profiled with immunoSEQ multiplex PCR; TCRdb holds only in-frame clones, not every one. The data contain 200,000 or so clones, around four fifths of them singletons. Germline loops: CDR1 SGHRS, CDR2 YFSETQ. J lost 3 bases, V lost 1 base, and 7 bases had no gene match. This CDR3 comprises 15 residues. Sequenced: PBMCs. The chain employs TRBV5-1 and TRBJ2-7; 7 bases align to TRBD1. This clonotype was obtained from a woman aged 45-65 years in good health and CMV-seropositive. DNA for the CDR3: TGCGCCAGCAGCTTGCAGGGGACAGCAAGCTACGAGCAGTACTTC. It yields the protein CASSLQGTASYEQYF.